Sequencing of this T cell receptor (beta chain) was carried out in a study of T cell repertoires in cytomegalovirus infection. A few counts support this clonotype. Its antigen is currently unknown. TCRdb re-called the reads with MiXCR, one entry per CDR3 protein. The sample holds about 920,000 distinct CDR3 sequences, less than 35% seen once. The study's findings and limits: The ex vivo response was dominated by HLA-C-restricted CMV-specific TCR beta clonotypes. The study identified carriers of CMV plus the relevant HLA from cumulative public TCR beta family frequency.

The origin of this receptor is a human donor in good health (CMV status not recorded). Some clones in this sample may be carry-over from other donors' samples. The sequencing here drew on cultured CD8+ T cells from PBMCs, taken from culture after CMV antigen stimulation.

The CDR3 bases are TGCAGTGCTGCTATAGCGGGGGGGCTTCTCGCCGGGGAGCTGTTTTTT. Translating gives CSAAIAGGLLAGELFF. The chain is built from TRBV20-1 and TRBJ2-2, with TRBD2 matching 11 bases. CDR1 and CDR2 (germline): DFQATT, SNEGSKA (reference sequence). The CDR3 loop spans 16 amino acids. Trimming at V came to 5 bases and at J to 6 bases, leaving 11 bases not matched to a gene.